This TCR beta chain was identified in a study of blood T cell repertoires in COVID-19. Germline lookup yields CDR1 MNHEY and CDR2 SVGAGI. V lost 2 bases and J lost 1, with 14 bases in between. This CDR3 region has 16 residues. The protocol was immunoSEQ multiplex PCR, while the TCRdb copy is restricted to in-frame clones and leaves out a portion. The data hold roughly 97,000 clones, with 75% to 95% observed a single time. This chain links TRBV6-5 with TRBJ1-1; D might be TRBD1 (5 bases). The receptor comes from a human donor in a cohort sampled during active COVID-19. The sequenced material came from peripheral blood. The CDR3 region has the DNA TGTGCCAGCAGTTACGCCATCCAGGGTGGGAACACTGAAGCTTTCTTT. Residues: CASSYAIQGGNTEAFF.